The present T cell receptor (beta chain) was sequenced within a study of blood T cell repertoires in COVID-19. Study in general: The cDNA or gDNA used as material had been derived from T cells, B-cell-depleted T cells, or PBMCs.

Generated by immunoSEQ multiplex PCR, the TCRdb table keeps only in-frame clones and is missing some. The data show roughly 140,000 clones, 84% seen once. The CDR3 is made up of 16 amino acids. CDR1 MNHEY and CDR2 SVGAGI come from the germline V gene. V was clipped by 2 bases and J by 5 bases, with 17 bases between them. The clonotype originates from a woman aged 45-65 years in a cohort sampled during active or convalescent COVID-19. This rearrangement joins TRBV6-5 to TRBJ2-3; the D gene is possibly TRBD2 (7 bases). The specimen was peripheral blood. The CDR3 coding sequence is TGTGCCAGCAGTTACGATGTGGGGGGGCTGGAAGATACGCAGTATTTT. Translating it yields CASSYDVGGLEDTQYF.